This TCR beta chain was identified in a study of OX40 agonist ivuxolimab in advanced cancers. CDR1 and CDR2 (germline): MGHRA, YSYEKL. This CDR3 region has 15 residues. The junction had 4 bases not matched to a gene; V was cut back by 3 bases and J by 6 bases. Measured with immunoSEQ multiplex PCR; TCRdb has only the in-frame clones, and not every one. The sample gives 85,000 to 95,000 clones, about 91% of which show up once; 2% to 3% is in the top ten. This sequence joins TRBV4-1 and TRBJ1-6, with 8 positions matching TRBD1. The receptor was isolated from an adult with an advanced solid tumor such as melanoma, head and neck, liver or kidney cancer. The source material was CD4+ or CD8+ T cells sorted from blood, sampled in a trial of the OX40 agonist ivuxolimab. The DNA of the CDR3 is TGCGCCAGCAGCCAGAGACAGGGGACTAATTCACCCCTCCACTTT. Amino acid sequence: CASSQRQGTNSPLHF.